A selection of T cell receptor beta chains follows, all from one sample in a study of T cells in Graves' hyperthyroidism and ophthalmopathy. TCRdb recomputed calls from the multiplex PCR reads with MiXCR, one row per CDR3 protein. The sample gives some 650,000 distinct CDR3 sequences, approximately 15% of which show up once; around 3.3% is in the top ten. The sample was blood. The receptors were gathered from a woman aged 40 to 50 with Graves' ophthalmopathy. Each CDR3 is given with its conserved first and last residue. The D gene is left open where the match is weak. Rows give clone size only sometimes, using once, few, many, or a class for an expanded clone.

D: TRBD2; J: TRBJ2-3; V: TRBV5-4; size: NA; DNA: TGTGCCAGCAGCTCTCACGACATAGGACTAGCGGCTCGGGCAGATACGCAGTATTTT; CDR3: CASSSHDIGLAARADTQYF
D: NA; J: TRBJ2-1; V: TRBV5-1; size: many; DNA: TGCGCCAGCAGCTTCCTTGGCAATGAGCAGTTCTTC; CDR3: CASSFLGNEQFF
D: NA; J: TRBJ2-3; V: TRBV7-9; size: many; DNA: TGTGCCAGCAGCCAGATTTCATACTCAAACACAGATACGCAGTATTTT; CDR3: CASSQISYSNTDTQYF
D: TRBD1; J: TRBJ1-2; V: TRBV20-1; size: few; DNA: TGCAGTGCTATTCCTGCCAGACAGGGGGCAGGCTATGGCTACACCTTC; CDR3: CSAIPARQGAGYGYTF
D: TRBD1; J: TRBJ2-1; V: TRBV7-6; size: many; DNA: TGTGCCAGCAGCCCCCAGGGCGGACAGGCGGGCTACAATGAGCAGTTCTTC; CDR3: CASSPQGGQAGYNEQFF
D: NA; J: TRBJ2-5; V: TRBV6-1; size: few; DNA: TGTGCCAGCAGTGGATCTCACAGGGAGACCCAGTACTTC; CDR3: CASSGSHRETQYF
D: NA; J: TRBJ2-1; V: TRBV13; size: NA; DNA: TGTGCCAGCAGCTTCCGGATTATCAATGAGCAGTTCTTC; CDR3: CASSFRIINEQFF
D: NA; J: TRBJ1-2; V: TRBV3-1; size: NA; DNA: TGTGCCAGCAGCCGACAAGGGGGGGACGGTTACACCTTC; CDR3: CASSRQGGDGYTF
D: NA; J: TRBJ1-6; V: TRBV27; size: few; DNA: TGTGCCAGCAGTCTTAGGGGGTATGCACCCCTCCACTTT; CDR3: CASSLRGYAPLHF
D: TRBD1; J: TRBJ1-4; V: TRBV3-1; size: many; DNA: TGTGCCAGCAGCCACTCGGACAGGGAGGTCTGGCCGACTAATGAAAAACTGTTTTTT; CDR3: CASSHSDREVWPTNEKLFF
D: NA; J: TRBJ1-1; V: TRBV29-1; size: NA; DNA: TGCAGCGTTGAGTCCTCCGAGCACCCGGCTTTCTTT; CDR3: CSVESSEHPAFF
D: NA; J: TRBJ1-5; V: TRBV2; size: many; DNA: TGTGCCAGCACCGAAGTGGGGGGTAGCAATCAGCCCCAGCATTTT; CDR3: CASTEVGGSNQPQHF
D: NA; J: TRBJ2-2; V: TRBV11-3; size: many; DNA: TGTGCCAGCAGCTTATATCCTGGCTCCGGGGAGCTGTTTTTT; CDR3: CASSLYPGSGELFF
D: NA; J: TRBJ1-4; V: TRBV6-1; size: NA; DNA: TGTGCCAGCAGACGGGCGATTAATGAAAAACTGTTTTTT; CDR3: CASRRAINEKLFF
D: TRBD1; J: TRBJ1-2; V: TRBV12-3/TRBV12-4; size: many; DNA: TGTGCCAGCAGTTTTGCGGGACAGATCGAGCTAGGGGGCTACACCTTC; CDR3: CASSFAGQIELGGYTF
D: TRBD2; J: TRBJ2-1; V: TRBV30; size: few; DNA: TGTGCCTGGAGTACGGGAGGTCATGAGCAGTGCTTC; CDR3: CAWSTGGHEQCF
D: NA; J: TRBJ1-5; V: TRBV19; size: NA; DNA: TGTGCCAGTAGTATATGGGGAAGGGCTAGTCAGCCCCAGCATTTT; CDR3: CASSIWGRASQPQHF
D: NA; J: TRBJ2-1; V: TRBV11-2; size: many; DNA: TGTGCCAGCAGCTTCCCGGGTCTATTGGGCCATGAGCAGTTCTTC; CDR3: CASSFPGLLGHEQFF
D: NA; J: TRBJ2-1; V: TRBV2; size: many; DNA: TGTGCCAGCAGTGGGCTGGGGGGGCCTTACAATGAGCAGTTCTTC; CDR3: CASSGLGGPYNEQFF
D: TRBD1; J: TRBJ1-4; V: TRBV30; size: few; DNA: TGTGCCTGGAGTGCTGGGCAGGGGGCCAATGAAAAACTGTTTTTT; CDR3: CAWSAGQGANEKLFF
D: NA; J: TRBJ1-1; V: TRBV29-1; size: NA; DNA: TGCAGCGTTGATGGGGGCGCGAACACTGAAGCTTTCTTT; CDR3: CSVDGGANTEAFF
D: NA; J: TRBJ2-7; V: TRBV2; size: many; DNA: TGTGCCAGCAGTGTCCAGGGAGAGCAGTACTTC; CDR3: CASSVQGEQYF
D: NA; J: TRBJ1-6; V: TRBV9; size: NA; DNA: TGTGCCAGCAGCGCTTACCCAGGAGATTCACCCCTCCACTTT; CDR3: CASSAYPGDSPLHF
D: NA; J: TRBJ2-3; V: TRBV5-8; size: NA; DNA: TGTGCCAGCAGCTTGGATTACGGACCAGATACGCAGTATTTT; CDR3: CASSLDYGPDTQYF
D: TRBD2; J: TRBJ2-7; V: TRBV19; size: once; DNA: TGTGCCAGTAGTTCGTTAGCGGGCCCCCGCTACGAGCAGTACTTC; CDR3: CASSSLAGPRYEQYF
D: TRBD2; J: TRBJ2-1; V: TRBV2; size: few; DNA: TGTGCCAGCAGCGACGCTAGCGGGAGGTACAATGAGCAGTCCTTC; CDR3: CASSDASGRYNEQSF
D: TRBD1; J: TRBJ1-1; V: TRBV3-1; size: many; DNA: TGTGCCAGCAGCCGACGTCCCGGGACAGGGTCTGAAGCTTTCTTT; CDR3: CASSRRPGTGSEAFF
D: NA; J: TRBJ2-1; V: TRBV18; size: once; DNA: TGTGCCAGCTCACCTGGGGCGGGGCCGGGCAATGAGCAGTTCTTC; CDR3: CASSPGAGPGNEQFF
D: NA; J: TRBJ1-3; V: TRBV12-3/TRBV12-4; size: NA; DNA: TGTGCCAGCAGGGGAAACACCATATATTTT; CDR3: CASRGNTIYF
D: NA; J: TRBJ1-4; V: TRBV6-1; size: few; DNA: TGTGCCAGCCGCCCGGTCGAAAGAACCGAAAAACTGTTTTTT; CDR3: CASRPVERTEKLFF
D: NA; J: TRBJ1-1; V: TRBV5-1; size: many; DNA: TGCGCCAGCAGGCTTCGGGTCCCCGGGAGGGGGAACACTGAAGCTTTCTTT; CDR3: CASRLRVPGRGNTEAFF
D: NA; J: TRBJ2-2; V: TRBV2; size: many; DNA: TGTGCCAGCTCTCAGGAAAATAGAGGGGAGCTGTTTTTT; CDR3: CASSQENRGELFF
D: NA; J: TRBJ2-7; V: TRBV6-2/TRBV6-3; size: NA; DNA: TGTGCCAGCACCTTAAGAGGGCGAAGCTGCGAGCAGTACTTC; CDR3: CASTLRGRSCEQYF
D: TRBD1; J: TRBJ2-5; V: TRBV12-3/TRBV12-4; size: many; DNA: TGTGCCAGCAGTTTGGGGACAGGGCTGACCCAAGAGACCCAGTACTTC; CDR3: CASSLGTGLTQETQYF
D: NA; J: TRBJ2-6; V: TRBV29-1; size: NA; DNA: TGCACCGTCCCGGACAGTCTCCTCTCTGGGGCCAACGTCCTGACTTTC; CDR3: CTVPDSLLSGANVLTF
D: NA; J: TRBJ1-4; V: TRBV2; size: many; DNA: TGTGCCAGCAGAGCGGGGCCCCGGAATGAAAAACTGTTTTTT; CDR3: CASRAGPRNEKLFF
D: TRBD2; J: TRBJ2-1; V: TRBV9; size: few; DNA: TGTGCCAGCAGTGTTTCTAGCGGGAGGTTGAGCAATGAGCAGTTCTTC; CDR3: CASSVSSGRLSNEQFF
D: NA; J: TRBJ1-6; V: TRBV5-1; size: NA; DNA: TGCGCCAGCAGCTTGGCTGGGGTTTTAACTTCACCCCTCCACTTT; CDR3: CASSLAGVLTSPLHF
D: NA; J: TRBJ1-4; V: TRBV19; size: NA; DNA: TGTGCCTGCCGCCACGCCCGGACAGAGAATGAAAAACTGTTTTTT; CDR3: CACRHARTENEKLFF
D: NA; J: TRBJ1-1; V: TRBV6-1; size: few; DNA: TGTGCCACCACAGGACATATGAACACTGAAGCTTTCTTT; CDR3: CATTGHMNTEAFF
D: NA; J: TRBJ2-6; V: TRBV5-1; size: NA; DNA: TGCGCCAGCAGCCCTCTGGTCACTGGGGCCAACGTCCTGACTTTC; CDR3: CASSPLVTGANVLTF
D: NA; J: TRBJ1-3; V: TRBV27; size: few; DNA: TGTGCCAGCAGTTCCCCGACAGACTCTGGAAACACCATATATTTT; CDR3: CASSSPTDSGNTIYF
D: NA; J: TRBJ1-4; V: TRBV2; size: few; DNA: TGTGCCAGCAGTTTTTCCCGGACAAGAACTAATGAAAAACTGTTTTTT; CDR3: CASSFSRTRTNEKLFF
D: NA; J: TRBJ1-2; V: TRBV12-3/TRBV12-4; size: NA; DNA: TGTGCCAGCGGTTTAACCGGACGGGGCTATGGCTACACCTTC; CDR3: CASGLTGRGYGYTF
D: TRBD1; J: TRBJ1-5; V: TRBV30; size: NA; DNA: TGTGCCCGGAGCCCGACAGGGGAAGGAGATCAGCCCCAGCATTTT; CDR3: CARSPTGEGDQPQHF
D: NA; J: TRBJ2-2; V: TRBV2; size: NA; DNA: TGTGCCAGCACCCAGGGCGGGGAGCCGTTTTTT; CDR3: CASTQGGEPFF
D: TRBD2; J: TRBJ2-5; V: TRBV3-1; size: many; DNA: TGTGCCAGCAGCCCCGGGACTAGGACACAAGAGACCCAGTACTTC; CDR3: CASSPGTRTQETQYF
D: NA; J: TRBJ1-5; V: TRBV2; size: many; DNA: TGTGCCAGCAGTGACAGGGGTAGCAATCAGCCCCAGCATTTT; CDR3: CASSDRGSNQPQHF
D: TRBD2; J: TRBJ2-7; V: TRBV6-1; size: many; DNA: TGTGCCAGCAGTCCTAGCGGGAGGGCCCGCGAGCAGTACTTC; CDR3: CASSPSGRAREQYF
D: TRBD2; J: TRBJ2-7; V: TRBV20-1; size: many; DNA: TGCAGTGCTAGCCCGAGCGGGAGAATCTACGAGCAGTACTTC; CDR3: CSASPSGRIYEQYF